The 11 T cell receptor beta chains listed next were all sequenced from one sample in a study of blood T cell repertoires in COVID-19 (TCRdb year 2020). Library preparation was by the immunoSEQ multiplex PCR assay. TCRdb stores this immuneACCESS table with in-frame sequences only. Part of the clones is absent; in the studies checked, under half of the shortfall reflects unresolved V genes, and no reason is known for the rest. Present in this sample are 98,000 or so clones, around 83% of which were seen just once. The ten largest clones represent 2.5% to 3.5% of the sample. The sequenced material came from peripheral blood. These TCRs come from a woman over 75 with active or convalescent COVID-19.

The gene calls are TRBV2 and TRBJ2-1; 14 bases fit TRBD2. J lost 14 bases, V lost 6 bases, and 9 bases had no gene match. The germline gives CDR1 SNHLY, CDR2 FYNNEI. The CDR3 is 14 amino acids. Here the CDR3 DNA reads TGTGCCAGCAGAGGACTAGCGGGAGGCCGATGGGAGTTCTTC. Its protein product is CASRGLAGGRWEFF.

V and J are TRBV13 and TRBJ2-7; D may be TRBD1 (6 bases). This CDR3 has 12 residues. V was shortened by 5 bases and J by 1 base, with 6 bases between the two germline ends. Germline V gene sequence: CDR1 PRHDT, CDR2 FYEKMQ (reference sequence). The CDR3 nucleotides are TGTGCCAGCAGCCAGGGGTCCTACGAGCAGTACTTC. Amino acid sequence: CASSQGSYEQYF.

The chain joins TRBV6-1 to TRBJ2-7; 9 bases agree with TRBD2. In germline, CDR1 is MNHNS, CDR2 SASEGT. The trim removed 2 bases at V and 2 bases at J, leaving 4 bases unmatched. The CDR3 is made up of 15 amino acids. CDR3 sequence (DNA): TGTGCCAGCAGTGAAATGACTAGCGGAACCTACGAGCAGTACTTC. It specifies CASSEMTSGTYEQYF.

This clone appeared once. V is TRBV30 and J is TRBJ1-5, with unresolved D. The CDR3 covers 14 residues. Germline V gene data show CDR1 as GTSNPN and CDR2 as SVGIG (reference sequence). Trimming removed 1 base at V and 0 bases at J, with 7 bases between. CDR3 protein: CAWSGVNSNQPQHF. The DNA of the CDR3 is TGTGCCTGGAGTGGAGTTAATAGCAATCAGCCCCAGCATTTT.

Concerning this clone: Other DNA sequences from this sample encode an identical CDR3 as well. This chain links TRBV9 with TRBJ2-1, with a tentative D call TRBD2 (5 bases). CDR3 length: 15 amino acids. With 2 bases removed from V and 4 bases from J, the gap between germline ends came to 13 bases. Germline CDR1 is SGDLS and CDR2 is YYNGEE. The CDR3 coding sequence is TGTGCCAGCAGCGTGGGAGAGGCACTTTACAATGAGCAGTTCTTC. Translating it yields CASSVGEALYNEQFF.

The chain employs TRBV7-6 and TRBJ2-2; 7 bases fit TRBD1. Germline assignment: CDR1 SGHVS and CDR2 FNYEAQ. The CDR3 is 16 amino acids. V dropped 5 bases and J dropped 4; count of bases not matched to a gene: 10. CDR3 sequence: CASSLYSTGATGELFF. Written as DNA, the CDR3 is TGTGCCAGCAGCCTCTACTCCACAGGGGCCACCGGGGAGCTGTTTTTT.

On this clone itself: The sample holds other DNA sequences that translate to the same CDR3. The V and J genes are TRBV6-5 and TRBJ1-1; 8 nucleotides line up with TRBD1. The CDR3 consists of 15 residues. The germline V gene encodes CDR1 MNHEY and CDR2 SVGAGI. V lost 5 bases to trimming and J lost 0 bases; unmatched junction nucleotides: 5. CDR3 region: CASSRTGLMNTEAFF. The CDR3 region has the DNA TGTGCCAGCAGTCGGACAGGGCTGATGAACACTGAAGCTTTCTTT.

The chain links TRBV28 to TRBJ2-1; weak D call: TRBD1 (6 bases). The CDR3 loop spans 13 amino acids. The germline gives CDR1 MDHEN, CDR2 SYDVKM. The germline V and J ends were trimmed by 5 bases and 10 bases, with 15 bases remaining between them. This chain's CDR3 is CASSRRTASEQFF. The CDR3 DNA reads as TGTGCCAGCAGTCGCAGGACAGCGTCCGAGCAGTTCTTC. Full variable domain (remainder filled in from reference TRBV28 and TRBJ2-1): DVKVTQSSRYLVKRTGEKVFLECVQDMDHENMFWYRQDPGLGLRLIYFSYDVKMKEKGDIPEGYSVSREKKERFSLILESASTNQTSMYLCASSRRTASEQFFGPGTRLTVL.

The rearrangement links TRBV5-4 to TRBJ2-1; 9 bases are a match to TRBD2. Trimming took 4 bases from V and 3 from J; bases not matched to a gene: 11. This CDR3 is 17 amino acids long. Looked up from germline, CDR1 is SGHNT and CDR2 is YYREEE (reference sequence). The CDR3 spells CASSLLLAGKYYNEQFF. DNA of the CDR3: TGTGCCAGCAGCCTTTTACTAGCGGGTAAATACTACAATGAGCAGTTCTTC. Using reference TRBV5-4 and TRBJ2-1 for the parts outside the CDR3, the full variable domain is ETGVTQSPTHLIKTRGQQVTLRCSSQSGHNTVSWYQQALGQGPQFIFQYYREEENGRGNFPPRFSGLQFPNYSSELNVNALELDDSALYLCASSLLLAGKYYNEQFFGPGTRLTVL.

The chain is built from TRBV5-1 and TRBJ2-1; TRBD2 agrees at 12 bases. V lost 6 bases and J lost 12; bases outside the gene matches: 13. CDR1 and CDR2 (germline): SGHRS, YFSETQ. The CDR3 loop spans 15 amino acids. Written as DNA, the CDR3 is TGCGCCAGCACCCTTCTGTCTAGCGGGAGGGCGGGGCAGTTCTTC. Protein sequence: CASTLLSSGRAGQFF.

The chain combines TRBV6-5 with TRBJ1-5, with TRBD1 matching over 8 bases. The junction had 4 bases not matched to a gene; V was cut back by 6 bases and J by 3 bases. From germline, CDR1 is MNHEY and CDR2 SVGAGI. CDR3 length: 14 residues. The CDR3 region has the DNA TGTGCCAGCAGCGCGACAGGGGACAATCAGCCCCAGCATTTT. Translating gives CASSATGDNQPQHF.